This is a list of T cell receptor beta chains from one sample in a study of blood T cell repertoires in COVID-19. Data came from immunoSEQ multiplex PCR; TCRdb stores just in-frame clones and leaves some out. The sample includes about 200,000 clones, 75% to 90% of them seen just once. The sample was peripheral blood. These receptors were collected from a man in his forties or fifties with acute or convalescent COVID-19. Each CDR3 is given with its conserved first and last residue. Each record gives: V gene, CDR3 length, clone size, D gene, J gene, CDR3 protein, CDR3 DNA. The D gene is left open where the match is weak. The size field is filled for only some rows; it gives once, few, many or a size class.

TRBV3-1/TRBV3-2,13,once,NA,TRBJ2-1,CASSHSYRGEQFF,TGTGCCAGCAGCCATTCCTACCGGGGTGAGCAGTTCTTC
TRBV5-1,16,NA,TRBD2,TRBJ2-5,CASSLAAGGPGETQYF,TGCGCCAGCAGCTTAGCAGCGGGAGGGCCGGGAGAGACCCAGTACTTC
TRBV10-2,12,NA,NA,TRBJ1-1,CASRDQGGYAFF,TGCGCCAGCAGGGACCAGGGAGGGTATGCTTTCTTT
TRBV5-6,16,NA,NA,TRBJ1-5,CASSSFQTRNNQPQHF,TGTGCCAGCAGCTCTTTCCAGACAAGGAACAATCAGCCCCAGCATTTT
TRBV7-8,15,NA,TRBD1,TRBJ1-2,CASSSGTDSNYGYTF,TGTGCCAGCAGCTCCGGGACAGATTCTAACTATGGCTACACCTTC
TRBV30,12,NA,NA,TRBJ1-2,CAWSLGRNGYTF,TGTGCCTGGAGCCTTGGGAGAAATGGCTACACCTTC
TRBV6-5,14,NA,TRBD1,TRBJ1-1,CASSTSQGRGEAFF,TGTGCCAGCAGTACGTCACAGGGGCGGGGTGAAGCTTTCTTT
TRBV29-1,12,NA,NA,TRBJ2-7,CSVETGSYEQYF,TGCAGCGTTGAAACGGGGAGCTACGAGCAGTACTTC
TRBV5-5,18,NA,TRBD2,TRBJ2-1,CASSLFVGTSGTINEQFF,TGTGCCAGCAGCCTCTTCGTGGGGACTAGCGGGACTATCAATGAGCAGTTCTTC
TRBV6-1,14,NA,NA,TRBJ1-5,CASSEMTGNQPQHF,TGTGCCAGCAGTGAAATGACTGGCAATCAGCCCCAGCATTTT
TRBV18,15,once,NA,TRBJ2-5,CASSPLQDKKETQYF,TGTGCCAGCTCACCACTCCAGGACAAAAAAGAGACCCAGTACTTC
TRBV29-1,12,NA,NA,TRBJ1-1,CSVGGVNTEAFF,TGCAGCGTTGGGGGAGTGAACACTGAAGCTTTCTTT
TRBV7-2,14,NA,NA,TRBJ2-7,CASSPRWAVSEQYF,TGTGCCAGCAGCCCCCGGTGGGCAGTAAGCGAGCAGTACTTC
TRBV20-1,11,NA,TRBD1,TRBJ1-6,CSATRPDRPHF,TGCAGTGCTACAAGACCGGACAGGCCCCACTTT
TRBV7-2,16,NA,NA,TRBJ1-5,CASSLVVDLGNQPQHF,TGTGCCAGCAGCTTAGTTGTGGACTTGGGCAATCAGCCCCAGCATTTT
TRBV28,17,NA,TRBD1,TRBJ2-1,CASSPTPGTGDRYEQFF,TGTGCCAGCAGCCCCACCCCCGGGACAGGGGATAGGTATGAGCAGTTCTTC
TRBV10-3,14,NA,NA,TRBJ2-3,CAISESRGSDTQYF,TGTGCCATCAGTGAGTCTCGGGGATCGGATACGCAGTATTTT
TRBV7-9,18,NA,TRBD2,TRBJ2-1,CASGTTARTSGSYNEQFF,TGTGCCAGCGGGACCACGGCCCGGACTAGCGGGTCTTACAATGAGCAGTTCTTC
TRBV6-1,14,NA,NA,TRBJ1-2,CASSEDPGDYGYTF,TGTGCCAGCAGTGAGGACCCAGGGGACTATGGCTACACCTTC
TRBV2,16,NA,TRBD2,TRBJ2-1,CASSGTLAGGPWEQFF,TGTGCCAGCAGTGGGACACTAGCGGGAGGGCCCTGGGAGCAGTTCTTC
TRBV5-1,15,NA,TRBD2,TRBJ2-5,CASRTSGSPRETQYF,TGCGCCAGCCGGACTAGCGGGAGCCCCCGGGAGACCCAGTACTTC
TRBV19,13,NA,NA,TRBJ2-7,CASHEGTSGEQYF,TGTGCCAGCCACGAGGGAACATCTGGCGAGCAGTACTTC
TRBV10-3,13,NA,NA,TRBJ2-1,CAISSNPGDEQFF,TGTGCCATCAGCTCGAACCCCGGTGATGAGCAGTTCTTC
TRBV12-3/TRBV12-4,13,NA,NA,TRBJ1-6,CASNRGKVSPLHF,TGTGCCAGCAACCGGGGGAAAGTTTCACCCCTCCACTTT
TRBV28,15,NA,NA,TRBJ1-1,CASSSGQYLNTEAFF,TGTGCCAGCAGTTCCGGACAGTACTTGAACACTGAAGCTTTCTTT
TRBV7-9,13,NA,NA,TRBJ1-1,CASSREQGGEAFF,TGTGCCAGCAGCCGAGAACAGGGCGGTGAAGCTTTCTTT
TRBV20-1,13,NA,TRBD2,TRBJ2-1,CSASRGSDNEQFF,TGCAGTGCTAGTCGCGGGAGTGACAATGAGCAGTTCTTC